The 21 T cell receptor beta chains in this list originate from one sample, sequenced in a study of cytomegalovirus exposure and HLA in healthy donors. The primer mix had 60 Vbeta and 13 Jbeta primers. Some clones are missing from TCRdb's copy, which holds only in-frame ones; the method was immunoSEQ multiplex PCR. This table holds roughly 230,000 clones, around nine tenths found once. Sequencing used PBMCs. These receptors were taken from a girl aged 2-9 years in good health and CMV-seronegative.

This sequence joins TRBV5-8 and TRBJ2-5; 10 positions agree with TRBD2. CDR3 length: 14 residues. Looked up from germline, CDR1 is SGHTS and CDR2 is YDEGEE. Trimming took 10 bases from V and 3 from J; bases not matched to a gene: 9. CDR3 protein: CAGRTSGLEETQYF. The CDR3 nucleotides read TGTGCCGGACGGACTAGCGGACTGGAAGAGACCCAGTACTTC. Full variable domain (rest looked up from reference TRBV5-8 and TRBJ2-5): EAGVTQSPTHLIKTRGQQATLRCSPISGHTSVYWYQQALGLGLQFLLWYDEGEERNRGNFPPRFSGRQFPNYSSELNVNALELEDSALYLCAGRTSGLEETQYFGPGTRLLVL.

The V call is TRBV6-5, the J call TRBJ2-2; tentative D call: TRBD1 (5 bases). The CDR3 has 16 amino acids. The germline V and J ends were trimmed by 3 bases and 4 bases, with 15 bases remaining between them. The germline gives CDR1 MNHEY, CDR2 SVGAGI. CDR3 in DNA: TGTGCCAGCAGTTATAAGCCAGGGATTACCACCGGGGAGCTGTTTTTT. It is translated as CASSYKPGITTGELFF.

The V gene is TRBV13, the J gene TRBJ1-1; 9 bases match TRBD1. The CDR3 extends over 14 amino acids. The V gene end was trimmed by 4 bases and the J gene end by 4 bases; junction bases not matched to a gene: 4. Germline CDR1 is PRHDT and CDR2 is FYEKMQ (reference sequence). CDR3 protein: CASSSPGQGTEAFF. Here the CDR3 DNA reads TGTGCCAGCAGCTCACCGGGACAGGGCACTGAAGCTTTCTTT.

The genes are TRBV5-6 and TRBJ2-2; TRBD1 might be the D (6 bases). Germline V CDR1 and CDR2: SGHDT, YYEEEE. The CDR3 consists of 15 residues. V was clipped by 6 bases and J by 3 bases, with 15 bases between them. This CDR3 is CASTPSPGDTGELFF. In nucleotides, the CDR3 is TGTGCCAGCACCCCAAGCCCAGGGGACACCGGGGAGCTGTTTTTT.

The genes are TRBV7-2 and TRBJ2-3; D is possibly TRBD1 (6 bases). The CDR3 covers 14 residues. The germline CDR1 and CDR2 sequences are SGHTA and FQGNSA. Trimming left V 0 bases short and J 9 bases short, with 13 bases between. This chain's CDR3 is CASSLARSGTTQYF. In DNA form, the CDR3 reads TGTGCCAGCAGCTTAGCGAGGAGTGGGACAACGCAGTATTTT.

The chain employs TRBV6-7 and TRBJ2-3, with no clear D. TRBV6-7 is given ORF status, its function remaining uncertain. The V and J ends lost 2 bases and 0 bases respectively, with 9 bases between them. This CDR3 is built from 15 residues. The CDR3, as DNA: TGTGCCAGCAGTTACGTCGGAGCTAGCACAGATACGCAGTATTTT. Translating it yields CASSYVGASTDTQYF.

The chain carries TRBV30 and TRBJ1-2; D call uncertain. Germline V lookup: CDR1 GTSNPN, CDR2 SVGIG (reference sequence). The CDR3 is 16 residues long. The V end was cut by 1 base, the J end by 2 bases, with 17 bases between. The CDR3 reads CAWSGTGSLGNYGYTF. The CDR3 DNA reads TGTGCCTGGAGTGGAACCGGGTCCCTAGGAAACTATGGCTACACCTTC.

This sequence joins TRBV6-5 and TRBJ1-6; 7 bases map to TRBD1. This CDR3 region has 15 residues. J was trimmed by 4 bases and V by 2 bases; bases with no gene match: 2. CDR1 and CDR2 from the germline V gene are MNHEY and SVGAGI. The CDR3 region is CASSYRTGYNSPLHF. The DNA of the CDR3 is TGTGCCAGCAGTTACCGGACAGGTTATAATTCACCCCTCCACTTT.

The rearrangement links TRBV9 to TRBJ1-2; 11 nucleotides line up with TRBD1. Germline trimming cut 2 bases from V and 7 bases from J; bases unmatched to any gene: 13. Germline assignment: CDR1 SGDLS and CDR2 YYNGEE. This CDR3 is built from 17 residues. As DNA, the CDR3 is TGTGCCAGCAGCGTCGCCCGGGACAGGGGGTGGGGCCTTGGCTACACCTTC. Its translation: CASSVARDRGWGLGYTF.

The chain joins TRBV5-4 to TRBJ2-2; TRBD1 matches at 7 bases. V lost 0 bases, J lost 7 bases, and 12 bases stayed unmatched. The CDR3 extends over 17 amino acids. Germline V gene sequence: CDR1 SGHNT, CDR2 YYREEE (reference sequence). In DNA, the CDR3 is TGTGCCAGCAGCTTGGATCCGACAGGGATATTTGGCGGGGAGCTGTTTTTT. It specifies CASSLDPTGIFGGELFF.

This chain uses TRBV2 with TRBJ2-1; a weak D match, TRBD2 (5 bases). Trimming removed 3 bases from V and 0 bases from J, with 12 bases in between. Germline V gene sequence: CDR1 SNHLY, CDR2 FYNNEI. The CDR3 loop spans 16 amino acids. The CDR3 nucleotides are TGTGCCAGCAGTGAGTGGGAGCTCTTCTCCTACAATGAGCAGTTCTTC. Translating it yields CASSEWELFSYNEQFF.

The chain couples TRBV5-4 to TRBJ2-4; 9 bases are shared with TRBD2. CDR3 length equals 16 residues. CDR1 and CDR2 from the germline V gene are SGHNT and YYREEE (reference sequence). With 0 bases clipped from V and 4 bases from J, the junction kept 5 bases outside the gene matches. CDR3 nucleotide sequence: TGTGCCAGCAGCTTGGTGTTAGCGGGGGCTAAAAACATTCAGTACTTC. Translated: CASSLVLAGAKNIQYF.

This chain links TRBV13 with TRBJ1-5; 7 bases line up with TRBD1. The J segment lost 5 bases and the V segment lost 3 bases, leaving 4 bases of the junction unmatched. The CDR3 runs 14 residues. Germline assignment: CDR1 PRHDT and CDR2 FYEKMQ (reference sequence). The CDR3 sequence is CASSFSGGDQPQHF. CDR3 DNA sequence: TGTGCCAGCAGCTTCTCAGGGGGAGATCAGCCCCAGCATTTT.

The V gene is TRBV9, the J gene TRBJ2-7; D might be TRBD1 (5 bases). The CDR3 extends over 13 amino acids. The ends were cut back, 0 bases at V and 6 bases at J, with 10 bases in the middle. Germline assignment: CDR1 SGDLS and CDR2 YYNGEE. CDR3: CASSVVSGPEQYF. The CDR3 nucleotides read TGTGCCAGCAGCGTAGTATCAGGGCCCGAGCAGTACTTC.

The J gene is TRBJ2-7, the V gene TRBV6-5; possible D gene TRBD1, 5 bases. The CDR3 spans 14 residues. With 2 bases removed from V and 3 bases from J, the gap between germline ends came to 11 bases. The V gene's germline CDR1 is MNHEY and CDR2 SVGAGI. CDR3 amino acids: CASSYGRERYEQYF. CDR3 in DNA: TGTGCCAGCAGTTACGGCAGGGAACGCTACGAGCAGTACTTC.

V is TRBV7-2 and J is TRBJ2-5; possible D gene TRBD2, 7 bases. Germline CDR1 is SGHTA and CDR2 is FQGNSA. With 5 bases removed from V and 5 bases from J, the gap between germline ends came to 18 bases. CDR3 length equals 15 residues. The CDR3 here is CASSPPGGRGETQYF. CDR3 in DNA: TGTGCCAGCAGCCCCCCCGGGGGGCGCGGTGAGACCCAGTACTTC.

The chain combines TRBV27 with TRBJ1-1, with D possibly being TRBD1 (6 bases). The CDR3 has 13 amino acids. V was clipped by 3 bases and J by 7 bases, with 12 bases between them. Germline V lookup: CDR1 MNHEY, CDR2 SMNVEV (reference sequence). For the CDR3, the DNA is TGTGCCAGCAGTTTGGGACAAGGACTTGAAGCTTTCTTT. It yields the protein CASSLGQGLEAFF.

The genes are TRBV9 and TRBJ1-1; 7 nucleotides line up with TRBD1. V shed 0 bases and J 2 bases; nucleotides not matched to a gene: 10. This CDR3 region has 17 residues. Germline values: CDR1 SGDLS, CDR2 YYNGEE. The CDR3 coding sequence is TGTGCCAGCAGCGTAGACCCCGAGGGGACAGATAACACTGAAGCTTTCTTT. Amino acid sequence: CASSVDPEGTDNTEAFF.

The DNA of the CDR3 is TGTGCCAGCAGCCCCCGAGGAGTTGAGACCGGGGAGCTGTTTTTT. This codes for CASSPRGVETGELFF. The chain has TRBV7-3 and TRBJ2-2; D is uncertain. The CDR3 sequence is 15 residues long. In germline, CDR1 is SGHTA, CDR2 FQGTGA. Deletions cut 5 bases from V and 5 bases from J, with 15 bases between. Together with reference TRBV7-3 and TRBJ2-2, the CDR3 gives the full variable domain: GAGVSQTPSNKVTEKGKYVELRCDPISGHTALYWYRQSLGQGPEFLIYFQGTGAADDSGLPNDRFFAVRPEGSVSTLKIQRTERGDSAVYLCASSPRGVETGELFFGEGSRLTVL.

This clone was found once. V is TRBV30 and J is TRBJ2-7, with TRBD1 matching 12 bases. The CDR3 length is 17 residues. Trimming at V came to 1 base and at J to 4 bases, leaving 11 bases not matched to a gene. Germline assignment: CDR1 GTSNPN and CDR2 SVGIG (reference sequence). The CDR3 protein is CAWSAEGQGAQRYEQYF. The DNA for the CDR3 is TGTGCCTGGAGTGCGGAGGGACAGGGGGCGCAAAGGTACGAGCAGTACTTC.

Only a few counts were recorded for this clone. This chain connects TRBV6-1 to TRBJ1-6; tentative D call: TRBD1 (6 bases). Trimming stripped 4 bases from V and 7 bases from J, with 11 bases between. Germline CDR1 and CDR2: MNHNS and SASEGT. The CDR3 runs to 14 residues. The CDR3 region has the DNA TGTGCCAGCAGTGGCCCAGACAGGAATTCACCCCTCCACTTT. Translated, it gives CASSGPDRNSPLHF.